This T cell receptor beta chain was sequenced for a study of blood T cell repertoires in COVID-19. Across the study: Sources were T cells, B-cell-depleted T cells, or PBMCs; the material itself was cDNA or gDNA.

Those enrolled, adults aged about 18 to 89 years, came from 24 US areas. This CDR3 contains 16 residues. Germline loops: CDR1 MDHEN, CDR2 SYDVKM. After removal of 5 bases from V and 8 bases from J, the junction contained 16 bases not matched to a gene. Under the authors' procedure: Estimates of nucleated cell counts were drawn from the amplification of reference gene primers. Assay: immunoSEQ multiplex PCR; the TCRdb copy retains only in-frame clones and omits some. V and J calls and clone size are those listed in that table; D and trimming were worked out from the DNA. The table lists some 140,000 clones, around 84% of them singletons.

Sequencing used PBMCs or T cells enriched from blood (not recorded which). This sequence originates from a man aged 40-49 years with acute COVID-19. The chain has TRBV28 and TRBJ2-7, with TRBD2 identical over 9 bases. CDR3: CASSTPGVAGVHKQYF. CDR3 bases: TGTGCCAGCAGTACCCCGGGGGTAGCGGGAGTCCATAAGCAGTACTTC.